This T cell receptor (beta chain) was sequenced during a study of vaccination and CD4 T cells after COVID-19. For the study at large: Four females and six males made up the convalescents, with two Hispanic.

As for this clonotype: Its specificity is not known.

Germline V lookup: CDR1 MNHEY, CDR2 SVGEGT. V shed 8 bases and J shed 2 bases, with 7 bases lying between them. The CDR3 has 13 residues. Treatment here: roughly ten-day PBMC culture with coronavirus spike peptide pools or control peptides (ViraFEST assay). Antigen-specific T cells were expanded with peptide pools by ViraFEST, and TCRs were then sequenced. Sequencing of cultured CD4+ T cell DNA used the Oncomine TCR Beta short-read assay. MiXCR, run by TCRdb on the PCR reads, gives a single entry per CDR3 protein. Among roughly 20,000 distinct CDR3 sequences listed, around 50% were seen once. The chain uses TRBV6-2 or TRBV6-3 and TRBJ2-6; D call uncertain. The sample comprised CD4+ T cells from blood, cultured in vitro. This TCR derives from a human donor who had recovered from COVID-19. The CDR3: CASLRTGANVLTF. In nucleotides, the CDR3 is TGTGCCAGCCTTCGAACTGGGGCCAACGTCCTGACTTTC.